This T cell receptor (beta chain) is drawn from a study of T cell repertoires in cytomegalovirus infection. Looking at the study overall: Public TCR beta signatures provided an indication of both CMV infection and a matching HLA type.

CDR1 is SGHVS, CDR2 FQNEAQ, per germline. This CDR3 has 15 residues. V was clipped by 7 bases and J by 3 bases; unmatched bases: 7. This clonotype has ten or more counts. Its cognate antigen is unknown. Study-level results: Clonotype analysis showed dominance of the ex vivo response by HLA-C-restricted CMV-specific TCR beta clonotypes. Carriers of CMV and the relevant HLA type were discriminated by public TCR beta frequency.

From the reads, TCRdb called clonotypes with MiXCR, one entry per CDR3 protein. The table records approximately 120,000 distinct CDR3 sequences, more than 25% of them present only once. The sample consisted of CD8+ T cells from cultured PBMCs, taken from culture after CMV antigen stimulation. The V and J genes are TRBV7-8 and TRBJ1-1; 11 bases line up with TRBD1. The source of this sequence is a human donor in good health (CMV status not recorded). Some clones in this sample may be carry-over from other donors' samples. In nucleotides, the CDR3 is TGTGCCAGCAATGGACAGGGGGCGGGGGACACTGAAGCTTTCTTT. It specifies CASNGQGAGDTEAFF.